What follows is one T cell receptor (beta chain) and its context. Its antigen remains unidentified. The CDR3 runs to 16 residues. The germline V gene encodes CDR1 MNHEY and CDR2 SVGAGI. The J segment lost 4 bases and the V segment lost 2 bases, leaving 7 bases of the junction unmatched. From the 5' RACE reads, TCRdb called clonotypes with MiXCR, one entry per CDR3 protein. The table lists 150,000 to 200,000 distinct CDR3 sequences, around a third of them singletons. The sample originates from a study of T-cell memory formation after mild COVID-19. Study at large: For the most part, TCR clusters were specific to one donor. General observations from the study: Clones contracting day 15 to 85 were balanced CD4/CD8; later expanders leaned CD4+. Mainly CM and EM harbored the contracting CD4+ clones; mainly EMRA harbored the CD8+ ones.

The chain employs TRBV6-5 and TRBJ2-2; 7 bases fit TRBD2. The source of this sequence is an adult woman who had mild COVID-19 (a few samples of this study predate the infection). Cell type and time point are not known. The source material was PBMCs or a T cell subset sorted from them (not recorded which). The CDR3 nucleotides are TGTGCCAGCAGTTACGCGGCGGGAGTTCCCACCGGGGAGCTGTTTTTT. Amino acids: CASSYAAGVPTGELFF.